Following are 17 T cell receptor beta chains from one sample sequenced in a study of shared clonotypes between healthy human individuals (dated by TCRdb to 2020 to 2022). Library creation used the immunoSEQ multiplex PCR assay. The table was pulled from immuneACCESS by TCRdb, which kept in-frame rearrangements only. Such tables lose some clones; where checked, under half of the loss comes from unresolved V genes, and the rest has no known cause. In all, the sample holds fewer than 2.5 million clones, and approximately 93% of those were seen once. In total, the top ten clones hold approximately 0.36% of the sample. Material: naive CD4+ T cells from PBMCs. This specimen's cell subset or site label, interpreted: CD45RA+ positively selected. Receptor source: a man aged 18 to 30 in good health. Some clones in this sample may be carry-over from other donors' samples.

The chain has TRBV19 and TRBJ2-1; a possible D gene is TRBD2 (5 bases). CDR1 and CDR2 (germline): LNHDA, SQIVND (reference sequence). V lost 3 bases to trimming and J lost 2 bases, with 20 bases between them. This CDR3 is 18 amino acids long. The CDR3 DNA follows: TGTGCCAGTAGTATCCGTGGTTTTAGCGCCCAAACCTACAATGAGCAGTTCTTC. It is translated as CASSIRGFSAQTYNEQFF.

The chain uses TRBV10-3 and TRBJ2-3; D is possibly TRBD2 (5 bases). V gave up 4 bases and J gave up 1 base, with 6 bases separating them. From germline, CDR1 is ENHRY and CDR2 SYGVKD. This CDR3 is 13 amino acids long. CDR3 nucleotides: TGTGCCATCAGTGGGCGGGGCACAGATACGCAGTATTTT. As protein: CAISGRGTDTQYF.

This clone appeared once. V and J are TRBV9 and TRBJ2-3; TRBD2 agrees at 9 bases. Germline-derived CDR1 and CDR2 are SGDLS and YYNGEE. Trimming at V came to 3 bases and at J to 1 base, leaving 0 bases not matched to a gene. The CDR3 totals 14 residues. CDR3 sequence: CASSGGGGTDTQYF. In DNA form, the CDR3 reads TGTGCCAGCAGCGGCGGGGGGGGCACAGATACGCAGTATTTT.

The CDR3 spells CASSLAGLAGGPTEQYF. The CDR3 DNA follows: TGTGCCAGCAGCTTGGCTGGACTAGCGGGAGGGCCGACCGAGCAGTACTTC. The rearrangement joins TRBV7-3 to TRBJ2-7; 15 positions match TRBD2. Trimming at V came to 3 bases and at J to 6 bases, leaving 9 bases not matched to a gene. Germline CDR1 reads SGHTA; CDR2 reads FQGTGA. CDR3 length: 17 amino acids. The variable domain in full, with the rest retrieved from reference TRBV7-3 and TRBJ2-7, is GAGVSQTPSNKVTEKGKYVELRCDPISGHTALYWYRQSLGQGPEFLIYFQGTGAADDSGLPNDRFFAVRPEGSVSTLKIQRTERGDSAVYLCASSLAGLAGGPTEQYFGPGTRLTVT.

This clone was counted a single time. V and J are TRBV27 and TRBJ1-4; perhaps TRBD1 as D (6 bases). CDR1 is MNHEY, CDR2 SMNVEV, per germline (reference sequence). Trimming removed 11 bases at V and 8 bases at J, with 21 bases between. The CDR3 is 14 amino acids. The CDR3 loop reads CASARGARKEKLFF. CDR3 bases: TGTGCCTCCGCGCGGGGGGCGAGGAAGGAAAAACTGTTTTTT.

This clone came up once. The identical CDR3 is also encoded by other nucleotide sequences in the sample. This chain joins TRBV9 and TRBJ2-3; tentative D call: TRBD1 (6 bases). Germline CDR1 and CDR2: SGDLS and YYNGEE. V gave up 0 bases and J gave up 1 base, with 9 bases separating them. This CDR3 region has 15 residues. The DNA for the CDR3 is TGTGCCAGCAGCGTAGTTGGGGGCGGCACAGATACGCAGTATTTT. Protein product: CASSVVGGGTDTQYF.

The chain has TRBV15 and TRBJ2-5, with TRBD2 matching over 12 bases. The ends lost 10 bases at V and 7 bases at J; junction bases unmatched: 10. CDR1 is LNHNV, CDR2 YYDKDF, per germline (reference sequence). This CDR3 has 14 amino acids. This CDR3 reads CAIRTSGVMGTQYF. The CDR3 nucleotides read TGTGCCATAAGGACTAGCGGGGTGATGGGGACCCAGTACTTC.

The rearrangement uses TRBV5-1 and TRBJ2-7; tentatively, D is TRBD2 (5 bases). The V end lost 0 bases, the J end lost 5 bases, and 12 bases lay between the germline ends. The CDR3 covers 14 residues. Germline V gene data show CDR1 as SGHRS and CDR2 as YFSETQ. DNA for the CDR3: TGCGCCAGCAGCTTGGGGTTCGGAGGTAACGAGCAGTACTTC. The encoded protein is CASSLGFGGNEQYF.

This chain joins TRBV6-1 and TRBJ1-3; D remains ambiguous. Germline V gives CDR1 MNHNS, CDR2 SASEGT. Trimming removed 3 bases at V and 4 bases at J, with 19 bases between. The CDR3 extends over 17 amino acids. This CDR3 reads CASSEGFNNWAGNTIYF. Written as DNA, the CDR3 is TGTGCCAGCAGTGAGGGCTTCAATAATTGGGCCGGAAACACCATATATTTT.

This chain uses TRBV29-1 with TRBJ1-2; D may be TRBD1 (5 bases). V lost 7 bases, J lost 10 bases, and 19 bases lay in between. The CDR3 is made up of 12 amino acids. Germline lookup yields CDR1 SQVTM and CDR2 ANQGSEA. CDR3 amino acids: CSAQQSPGAYTF. CDR3 nucleotide sequence: TGCAGCGCCCAACAGTCCCCTGGGGCCTACACCTTC. Full variable domain (missing parts from reference TRBV29-1 and TRBJ1-2): SAVISQKPSRDICQRGTSLTIQCQVDSQVTMMFWYRQQPGQSLTLIATANQGSEATYESGFVIDKFPISRPNLTFSTLTVSNMSPEDSSIYLCSAQQSPGAYTFGSGTRLTVV.

The chain employs TRBV30 and TRBJ2-2, with D possibly matching TRBD1 (5 bases). Trimming took 4 bases from V and 4 from J, leaving 19 bases between them. From germline, CDR1 is GTSNPN and CDR2 SVGIG (reference sequence). CDR3 length: 16 residues. The CDR3 loop reads CAWTGRAPVFTGELFF. In DNA form, the CDR3 reads TGTGCCTGGACGGGCAGGGCGCCGGTTTTCACCGGGGAGCTGTTTTTT.

As concerns this clone: The same CDR3 can be traced to other DNA sequences in this sample. The chain has TRBV28 and TRBJ2-5; 7 bases map to TRBD2. The end of the DNA fits TRBJ2-7 better, so the J call may be wrong. There are 13 residues in the CDR3. In germline, CDR1 is MDHEN, CDR2 SYDVKM. CDR3 in amino acids: CASSLAGLYEQYF. Written as DNA, the CDR3 is TGTGCCAGCAGTTTGGCGGGACTATACGAGCAGTACTTC.

A note on this clone: Additional DNA sequences in this sample encode the identical CDR3. This rearrangement joins TRBV5-1 to TRBJ1-2, with 9 bases matching TRBD1. Germline CDR1 SGHRS, CDR2 YFSETQ. This CDR3 is built from 14 residues. The V and J ends lost 0 bases and 6 bases, in that order; junction bases with no gene match: 3. CDR3 amino acids: CASSLGTGVDGYTF. The CDR3 nucleotides are TGCGCCAGCAGCTTGGGGACAGGGGTGGATGGCTACACCTTC.

This chain links TRBV7-6 with TRBJ1-1; no reliable D call. V gave up 2 bases and J gave up 1 base, with 8 bases separating them. The germline gives CDR1 SGHVS, CDR2 FNYEAQ. This CDR3 is 14 amino acids long. CDR3 amino acids: CASSLRSPNTEAFF. The CDR3 coding sequence is TGTGCCAGCAGCTTACGATCGCCGAACACTGAAGCTTTCTTT.

Turning to this clone: Other DNA sequences in this sample translate to the same CDR3. V and J are TRBV7-2 and TRBJ2-7; D call uncertain. Germline values: CDR1 SGHTA, CDR2 FQGNSA. The CDR3 is 14 amino acids. The V and J ends lost 1 base and 2 bases respectively, with 9 bases between them. CDR3 amino acids: CASSLDWGTYEQYF. The CDR3 nucleotides are TGTGCCAGCAGCTTAGATTGGGGTACCTACGAGCAGTACTTC.

The rearrangement uses TRBV5-6 and TRBJ1-2, with D tentatively TRBD1 (6 bases). CDR1 and CDR2 (germline): SGHDT, YYEEEE. This CDR3 has 14 amino acids. The V and J ends lost 2 bases and 10 bases respectively, with 18 bases between them. The CDR3, as DNA: TGTGCCAGCAGCTTCGGTGCGGGGGCCGGAGCCTACACCTTC. Protein: CASSFGAGAGAYTF. The full variable domain, with the rest looked up from reference TRBV5-6 and TRBJ1-2, is DAGVTQSPTHLIKTRGQQVTLRCSPKSGHDTVSWYQQALGQGPQFIFQYYEEEERQRGNFPDRFSGHQFPNYSSELNVNALLLGDSALYLCASSFGAGAGAYTFGSGTRLTVV.

In this sample, this clone turned up once. The chain is built from TRBV25-1 and TRBJ2-2, with 8 bases that match TRBD2. The CDR3 is 15 amino acids. Germline V gene lookup returns CDR1 MGHDK and CDR2 SYGVNS. V lost 6 bases, J lost 7 bases, and 10 bases stayed unmatched. CDR3 sequence (DNA): TGTGCCAGCAGACATAGCGGGATCTCTTACGGGGAGCTGTTTTTT. Protein sequence: CASRHSGISYGELFF.